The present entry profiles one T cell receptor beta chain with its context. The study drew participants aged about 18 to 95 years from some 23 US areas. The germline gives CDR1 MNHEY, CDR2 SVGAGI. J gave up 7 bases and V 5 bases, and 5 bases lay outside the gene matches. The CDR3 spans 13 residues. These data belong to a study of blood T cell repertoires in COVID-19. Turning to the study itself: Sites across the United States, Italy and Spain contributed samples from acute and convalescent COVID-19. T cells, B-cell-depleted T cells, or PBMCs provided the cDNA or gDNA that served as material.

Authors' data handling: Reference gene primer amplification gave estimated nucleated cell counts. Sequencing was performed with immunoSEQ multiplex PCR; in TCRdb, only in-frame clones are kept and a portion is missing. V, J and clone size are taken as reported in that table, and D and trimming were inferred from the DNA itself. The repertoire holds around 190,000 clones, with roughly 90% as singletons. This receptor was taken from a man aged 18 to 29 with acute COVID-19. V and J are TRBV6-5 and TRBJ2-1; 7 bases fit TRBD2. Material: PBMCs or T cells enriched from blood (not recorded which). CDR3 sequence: CASSIAGSNEQFF. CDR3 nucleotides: TGTGCCAGCAGTATAGCGGGTTCAAATGAGCAGTTCTTC.